The T cell receptor beta chain under discussion was sequenced for a study of T cell repertoires in cytomegalovirus infection. Looking at the study overall: In the study, CMV epitopes included recently identified HLA-C-restricted and well-studied HLA-B-restricted ones. An indication of both CMV infection and matching HLA type came from public TCR beta signatures.

There are a few counts of this clonotype. The antigen remains unidentified. Whole-study results and caveats: The ex vivo response was dominated by HLA-C-restricted CMV-specific TCR beta clonotypes. Summed frequency of shared TCR beta families picked out CMV carriers who also had the relevant HLA.

TCRdb re-analysed the reads in MiXCR, keeping a single row per CDR3 protein. The sample has about 340,000 distinct CDR3 sequences, approximately 32% seen once. Germline V gene sequence: CDR1 SGHRS, CDR2 YFSETQ. The CDR3 length is 16 residues. After removal of 5 bases from V and 6 bases from J, the junction contained 15 bases not matched to a gene. This sequence was found in a human donor in good health (CMV status not recorded). Some clones in this sample may be carry-over from other donors' samples. The input for sequencing was cultured PBMCs, taken from culture after CMV antigen stimulation. The rearrangement links TRBV5-1 to TRBJ1-2; TRBD1 aligns across 8 bases. In DNA form, the CDR3 reads TGCGCCAGCAGAAGCCGAGCAGGGGGCAACCCGCATGGCTACACCTTC. Its translation is CASRSRAGGNPHGYTF.